The 20 T cell receptor beta chains in this list originate from one sample, sequenced in a study of shared T cell receptors in the human thymus. TCRdb's table, derived via immunoSEQ multiplex PCR, lists solely in-frame clones and lacks some. Of hundreds of thousands of clones listed, roughly 90% are singletons. The sample was also linked to a second study, of human thymus T cells.

Material for sequencing was thymocytes. These receptors were collected from a boy in the first two years of life with a congenital heart defect.

The chain combines TRBV19 with TRBJ2-7; tentatively, D is TRBD2 (5 bases). Trimming removed 6 bases at V and 5 bases at J, with 17 bases between. The CDR3 has 14 amino acids. The germline V gene has CDR1 LNHDA and CDR2 SQIVND (reference sequence). The CDR3 spells CASSGREKRDEQYF. In DNA form, the CDR3 reads TGTGCCAGTAGCGGCCGGGAAAAACGGGACGAGCAGTACTTC.

V usage is TRBV11-2 and J usage is TRBJ2-2; the D gene is possibly TRBD2 (6 bases). The CDR3 spans 19 residues. Per germline, CDR1 SGHAT and CDR2 FQNNGV. V was trimmed by 5 bases and J by 6 bases, leaving 28 bases between them. The DNA of the CDR3 is TGTGCCAGCAGCGTAAAGGGTAGAGTGGGAGTAGGAGGGGCCGGGGAGCTGTTTTTT. The encoded protein is CASSVKGRVGVGGAGELFF. The entire variable domain, with the rest obtained from reference TRBV11-2 and TRBJ2-2, is as follows: EAGVAQSPRYKIIEKRQSVAFWCNPISGHATLYWYQQILGQGPKLLIQFQNNGVVDDSQLPKDRFSAERLKGVDSTLKIQPAKLEDSAVYLCASSVKGRVGVGGAGELFFGEGSRLTVL.

The J gene is TRBJ2-1, the V gene TRBV6-5, with TRBD2 identical over 11 bases. This CDR3 region has 15 residues. V was pared by 6 bases and J by 8 bases, with 9 bases of the junction left unmatched. CDR1 is MNHEY, CDR2 SVGAGI, per germline. The CDR3 DNA follows: TGTGCCAGCAGGCCACTAGCGGGGGTCCCACATGAGCAGTTCTTC. Translating it yields CASRPLAGVPHEQFF.

The chain combines TRBV4-1 with TRBJ1-2, with a possible D match to TRBD1 (5 bases). CDR3 size: 14 residues. Germline assignment: CDR1 MGHRA and CDR2 YSYEKL. V lost 0 bases, J lost 2 bases, and 7 bases lay in between. In DNA form, the CDR3 reads TGCGCCAGCAGCCAAGATGCAGGGAACTATGGCTACACCTTC. Protein: CASSQDAGNYGYTF.

This sequence joins TRBV13 and TRBJ1-1, with D uncertain. This CDR3 has 12 amino acids. The V end lost 4 bases, the J end lost 3 bases, and 6 bases lay between the germline ends. The germline CDR1 and CDR2 sequences are PRHDT and FYEKMQ (reference sequence). Here the CDR3 reads CASSSSHTEAFF. In DNA, the CDR3 is TGTGCCAGCAGCTCCAGTCACACTGAAGCTTTCTTT.

The chain recombines TRBV12-5 with TRBJ1-1; TRBD1 is a possible D gene (6 bases). Germline V gene data show CDR1 as LGHNT and CDR2 as FRNRAP. V shed 5 bases and J shed 5 bases, with 15 bases lying between them. This CDR3 comprises 14 residues. CDR3 region: CASGPQPGQTEAFF. The CDR3, as DNA: TGTGCTAGTGGTCCACAACCCGGACAGACTGAAGCTTTCTTT.

The genes are TRBV5-1 and TRBJ2-2; TRBD1 aligns across 8 bases. V shed 4 bases and J 7 bases; nucleotides not matched to a gene: 6. The CDR3 covers 14 residues. From germline, CDR1 is SGHRS and CDR2 YFSETQ. DNA for the CDR3: TGCGCCAGCAGCGATAGACAGGGGCTCGGGGAGCTGTTTTTT. Translated, it gives CASSDRQGLGELFF.

The rearrangement uses TRBV6-5 and TRBJ2-7; D ambiguous. V was cut by 8 bases and J by 5 bases, with 16 bases left in between. This CDR3 region has 13 residues. CDR1 is MNHEY, CDR2 SVGAGI, per germline. The CDR3 sequence is CASRPPGSDEQYF. The CDR3 coding sequence is TGTGCCAGCCGGCCCCCGGGTTCCGACGAGCAGTACTTC.

This chain links TRBV27 with TRBJ2-2; 9 bases map to TRBD2. Trimming took 6 bases from V and 1 from J; bases not matched to a gene: 18. The CDR3 length is 20 residues. Germline assignment: CDR1 MNHEY and CDR2 SMNVEV (reference sequence). The CDR3 DNA reads as TGTGCCAGCAGCAGTTGTGGGCCCTCGGGGCGGGAGGGGAACACCGGGGAGCTGTTTTTT. Translation gives CASSSCGPSGREGNTGELFF.

V is TRBV21-1 and J is TRBJ1-5. TRBV21-1 represents a pseudogene. The CDR3 extends over 15 amino acids. The CDR3 region is CASSKGDSSDQPQHF. The DNA for the CDR3 is TGTGCCAGCAGCAAGGGAGACTCATCTGATCAGCCCCAGCATTTT.

This chain's CDR3 is CSVGQGADNEQFF. In DNA, the CDR3 is TGCAGCGTAGGACAGGGGGCGGACAATGAGCAGTTCTTC. The chain carries TRBV29-1 and TRBJ2-1; 11 bases align to TRBD1. J lost 5 bases, V lost 6 bases, and 3 bases had no gene match. From germline, CDR1 is SQVTM and CDR2 ANQGSEA. This CDR3 is 13 amino acids long.

The V and J genes are TRBV15 and TRBJ2-7; TRBD2 matches at 12 bases. Germline lookup yields CDR1 LNHNV and CDR2 YYDKDF (reference sequence). The CDR3 runs 18 residues. The J segment lost 2 bases and the V segment lost 1 base, leaving 9 bases of the junction unmatched. CDR3 region: CATSRALAGGSLPYEQYF. CDR3 in DNA: TGTGCCACCAGCAGAGCCCTAGCGGGAGGGTCCCTCCCCTACGAGCAGTACTTC.

V and J are TRBV5-4 and TRBJ1-2, with 8 bases fitting TRBD1. From germline, CDR1 is SGHNT and CDR2 YYREEE (reference sequence). V was clipped by 5 bases and J by 6 bases; unmatched bases: 6. The CDR3 has 13 residues. The CDR3 DNA sequence: TGTGCCAGCAGACCGGGACAGGAGGATGGCTACACCTTC. Its translation: CASRPGQEDGYTF.

This chain connects TRBV15 to TRBJ2-7, with TRBD2 matching 15 bases. CDR1 is LNHNV, CDR2 YYDKDF, per germline (reference sequence). The CDR3 covers 15 residues. The ends lost 2 bases at V and 6 bases at J; junction bases unmatched: 2. Written as DNA, the CDR3 is TGTGCCACCAGCAGAAAGGGACTAGCGGGGGGCGAGCAGTACTTC. Amino acid sequence: CATSRKGLAGGEQYF.

This chain connects TRBV6-1 to TRBJ1-4; D is uncertain. CDR3 length equals 14 residues. Per the germline V gene, CDR1 is MNHNS and CDR2 is SASEGT. Trimming removed 7 bases from V and 0 bases from J, with 9 bases in between. CDR3 residues: CASTTEATNEKLFF. The CDR3 DNA reads as TGTGCCAGCACTACGGAGGCAACTAATGAAAAACTGTTTTTT.

This clone was observed once. The chain recombines TRBV29-1 with TRBJ2-3, with 11 bases matching TRBD2. This CDR3 has 15 amino acids. Germline CDR1 reads SQVTM; CDR2 reads ANQGSEA. The V and J ends lost 7 bases and 6 bases, in that order; junction bases with no gene match: 12. In DNA form, the CDR3 reads TGCAGCGCCCCAGGGGCTAGCGGGAGGTCGGATACGCAGTATTTT. As protein: CSAPGASGRSDTQYF.

The chain combines TRBV7-2 with TRBJ2-7; tentative D call: TRBD2 (5 bases). Germline lookup yields CDR1 SGHTA and CDR2 FQGNSA. The V end was cut by 0 bases, the J end by 2 bases, with 14 bases between. The CDR3 is 16 amino acids. The CDR3 nucleotides read TGTGCCAGCAGCTTAGCGGTCGAGCGGACCGCCTACGAGCAGTACTTC. This gives the protein CASSLAVERTAYEQYF.

CDR3 coding DNA: TGTGCCACCAGCAGAGACGGCCAGGGCGCTTTCTTT. Translation: CATSRDGQGAFF. The J gene is TRBJ1-1, the V gene TRBV15; TRBD1 is a possible D gene (5 bases). The length of the CDR3 is 12 residues. CDR1 LNHNV and CDR2 YYDKDF come from the germline V gene (reference sequence). The V end lost 0 bases, the J end lost 11 bases, and 10 bases lay between the germline ends.

The chain combines TRBV18 with TRBJ2-7; perhaps TRBD1 as D (6 bases). Looked up from germline, CDR1 is KGHSH and CDR2 is LQKENI. The ends were cut back, 6 bases at V and 6 bases at J, with 24 bases in the middle. This CDR3 is 16 amino acids long. CDR3 coding DNA: TGTGCCAGCTCTCCCACGACAGGACATAAAGAGGGCGAGCAGTACTTC. Encoded protein: CASSPTTGHKEGEQYF.

This chain connects TRBV27 to TRBJ1-5; D not certain. CDR1 and CDR2 (germline): MNHEY, SMNVEV (reference sequence). The CDR3 runs 17 residues. Trimming pared 4 bases from V and 1 base from J, leaving 17 bases between. Written as DNA, the CDR3 is TGTGCCAGCAGTTCCCTGCTTGGCGGTTGGAGCAATCAGCCCCAGCATTTT. It yields the protein CASSSLLGGWSNQPQHF.